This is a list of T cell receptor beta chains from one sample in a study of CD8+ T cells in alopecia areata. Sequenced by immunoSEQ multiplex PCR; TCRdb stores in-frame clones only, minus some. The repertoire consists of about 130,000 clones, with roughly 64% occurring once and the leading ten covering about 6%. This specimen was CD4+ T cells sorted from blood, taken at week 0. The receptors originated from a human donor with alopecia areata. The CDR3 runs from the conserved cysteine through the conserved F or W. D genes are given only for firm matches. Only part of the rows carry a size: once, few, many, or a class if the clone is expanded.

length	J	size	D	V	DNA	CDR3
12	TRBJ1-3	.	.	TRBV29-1	TGCAGCGGCAGGGTCTCTGGAAACACCATATATTTT	CSGRVSGNTIYF
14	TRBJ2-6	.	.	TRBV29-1	TGCAGCGTTTCTATGACAGACGGGGCCAACGTCCTGACTTTC	CSVSMTDGANVLTF
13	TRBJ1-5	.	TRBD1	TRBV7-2	TGTGCCAGCAGCTCCGACAGGGATCAGCCCCAGCATTTT	CASSSDRDQPQHF
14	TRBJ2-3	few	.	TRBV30	TGTGCCTGGAGTGGGGACACGAGCACAGATACGCAGTATTTT	CAWSGDTSTDTQYF
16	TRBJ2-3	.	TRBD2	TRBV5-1	TGCGCCAGCAGCTTCTCCGGGACTAGAAACACAGATACGCAGTATTTT	CASSFSGTRNTDTQYF
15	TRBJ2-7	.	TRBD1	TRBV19	TGTGCCAGTAGTACTTTGGACAGGGGATCCTACGAGCAGTACTTC	CASSTLDRGSYEQYF
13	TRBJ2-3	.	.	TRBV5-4	TGTGCCAGCAGCGACTATTCCACAGATACGCAGTATTTT	CASSDYSTDTQYF
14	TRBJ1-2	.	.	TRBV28	TGTGCCAGCAGTATACGTTACGCCCGCTATGGCTACACCTTC	CASSIRYARYGYTF
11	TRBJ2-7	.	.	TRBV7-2	TGTGCCAGCAGCTTAGGGGCCGAGCAGTACTTC	CASSLGAEQYF
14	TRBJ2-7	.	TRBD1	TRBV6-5	TGTGCCAGCAATTTCCGGGACAGGGGCTACGAGCAGTACTTC	CASNFRDRGYEQYF
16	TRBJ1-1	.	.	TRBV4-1	TGCGCCAGCAGCCAAGATTCCAAGGCCATGGGGACTGAAGCTTTCTTT	CASSQDSKAMGTEAFF
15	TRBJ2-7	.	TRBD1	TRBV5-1	TGCGCCAGCACCTTCCTCGGGACAGGGGAGTACGAGCAGTACTTC	CASTFLGTGEYEQYF
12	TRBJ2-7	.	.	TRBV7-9	TGTGCCAGCAGCCTCCGACCGGACGAGCAGTACTTC	CASSLRPDEQYF
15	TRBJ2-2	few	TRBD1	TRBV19	TGTGCCAGTAGTCCCCGGACAGGGAACACCGGGGAGCTGTTTTTT	CASSPRTGNTGELFF
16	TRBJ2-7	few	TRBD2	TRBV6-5	TGTGCCAGCAGTTACTCTTTAGCGGGGGGGCTCTACGAGCAGTACTTC	CASSYSLAGGLYEQYF
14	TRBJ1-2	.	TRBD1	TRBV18	TGTGCCAGCTCACCCTCGGGACAGGGATATGGCTACACCTTC	CASSPSGQGYGYTF
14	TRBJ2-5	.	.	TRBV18	TGTGCCAGCTCACCTCCTCCGGGCACCGAGACCCAGTACTTC	CASSPPPGTETQYF
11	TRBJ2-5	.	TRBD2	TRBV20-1	TGCAGCTCGAGGTTGGGAGGGGACCAGTACTTC	CSSRLGGDQYF
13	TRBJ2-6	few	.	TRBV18	TGTGCCAGCTCACCGGGCGGGGCCAACGTCCTGACTTTC	CASSPGGANVLTF
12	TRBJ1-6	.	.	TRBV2	TGTGCCAGCAGTGAAGGGTTGGGGAATCTCCACTTT	CASSEGLGNLHF
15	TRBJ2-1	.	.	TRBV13	TGTGCCAGCAGCTCGGGGGGCCACCCATGGGTCGAGCAGTTCTTC	CASSSGGHPWVEQFF
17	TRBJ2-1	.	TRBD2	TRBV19	TGTGCCAGTAGTTTCCGACTAGCGGGGGGGCCTAACAATGAGCAGTTCTTC	CASSFRLAGGPNNEQFF
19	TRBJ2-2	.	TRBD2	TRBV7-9	TGTGCCAGCAGCTACCACGGACTAGCGGGGGGGCAAAACACCGGGGAGCTGTTTTTT	CASSYHGLAGGQNTGELFF
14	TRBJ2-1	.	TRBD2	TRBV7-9	TGTGCCAGCGTCAAGCGGGGCTCCTACAATGAGCAGTTCTTC	CASVKRGSYNEQFF
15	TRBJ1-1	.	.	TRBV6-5	TGTGCCAGCAGTTACTCCACTATCATGAACACTGAAGCTTTCTTT	CASSYSTIMNTEAFF
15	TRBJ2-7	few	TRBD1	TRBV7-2	TGTGCCAGCAGCTATGGACAGGGGTCTATCTACGAGCAGTACTTC	CASSYGQGSIYEQYF
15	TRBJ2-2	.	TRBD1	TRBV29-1	TGCAGCGTTGAAGCGACAGGGGGCCGGACCGGGGAGCTGTTTTTT	CSVEATGGRTGELFF
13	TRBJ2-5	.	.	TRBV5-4	TGTGCCAGCAGTCGGGACTACCAAGAGACCCAGTACTTC	CASSRDYQETQYF
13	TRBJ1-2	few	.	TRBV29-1	TGCAGCGTTGGGGGGACTTCGTACTATGGCTACACCTTC	CSVGGTSYYGYTF
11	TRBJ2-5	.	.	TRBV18	TGTGCCAGCTCATTTGAAGAGACCCAGTACTTC	CASSFEETQYF
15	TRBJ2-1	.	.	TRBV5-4	TGTGCCAGCAGCTTGACAGCCAACTCCTACAATGAGCAGTTCTTC	CASSLTANSYNEQFF
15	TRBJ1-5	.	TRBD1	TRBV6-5	TGTGCCAGCAGGCGGGACAGGGATAGCAATCAGCCCCAGCATTTT	CASRRDRDSNQPQHF
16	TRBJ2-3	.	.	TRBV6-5	TGTGCCAGCAGTTACTCGAGTCGTCCGATCACAGATACGCAGTATTTT	CASSYSSRPITDTQYF
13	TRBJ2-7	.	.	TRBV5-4	TGTGCCAGCAGCCCCCGGGGGAGGTACGAGCAGTACTTC	CASSPRGRYEQYF
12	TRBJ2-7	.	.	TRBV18	TGTGCCAGCTCAGTACAATCCTACGAGCAGTACTTC	CASSVQSYEQYF
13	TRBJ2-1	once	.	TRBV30	TGTGCCTGGAGTGTAATTGGCGGGGTTGAGCAGTTCTTC	CAWSVIGGVEQFF
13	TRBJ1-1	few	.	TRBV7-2	TGTGCCAGCAGCTTAGCTGTGAGCACTGAAGCTTTCTTT	CASSLAVSTEAFF
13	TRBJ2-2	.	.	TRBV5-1	TGCGCCAGCAGCCGACCGGAGTCAGGGGAGCTGTTTTTT	CASSRPESGELFF
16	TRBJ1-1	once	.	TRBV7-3	TGTGCCAGCAGCTTAAGCCCCATGAGAGGGAACACTGAAGCTTTCTTT	CASSLSPMRGNTEAFF
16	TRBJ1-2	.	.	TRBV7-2	TGTGCCAGCAGCAATTATAGGGCCCGGGATTCGGGTGGCTACACCTTC	CASSNYRARDSGGYTF
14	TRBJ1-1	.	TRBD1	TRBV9	TGTGCCAGCAGCGTCCCCCCAGGGGGCACTGAAGCTTTCTTT	CASSVPPGGTEAFF
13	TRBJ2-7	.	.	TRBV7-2	TGTGCCAGCAGCCCCGTATCCCCGGGTGAGCAGTACTTC	CASSPVSPGEQYF
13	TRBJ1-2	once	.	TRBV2	TGTGCCAGCAGTGTAAGCAGAGGCTATGGCTACACCTTC	CASSVSRGYGYTF
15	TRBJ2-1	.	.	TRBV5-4	TGTGCCAGCAGCCCTGGATACTCCAACTACAATGAGCAGTTCTTC	CASSPGYSNYNEQFF
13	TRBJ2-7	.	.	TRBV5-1	TGCGCCAGCAGCTTGGACGCCGTCTACGAGCAGTACTTC	CASSLDAVYEQYF
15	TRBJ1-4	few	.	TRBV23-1	TGCGCCAGCAGTCGCTTTTTTGGAACTAATGAAAAACTGTTTTTT	CASSRFFGTNEKLFF
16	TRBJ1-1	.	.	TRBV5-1	TGCGCCAGCAGCTTCGGCGGATTGGACTTGAACACTGAAGCTTTCTTT	CASSFGGLDLNTEAFF
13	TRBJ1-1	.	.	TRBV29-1	TGCAGCGCCTACCAGGGGCCGAACACTGAAGCTTTCTTT	CSAYQGPNTEAFF
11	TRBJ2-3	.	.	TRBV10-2	TGCGCCAGCAGCGGGGGACACAAGCAGTATTTT	CASSGGHKQYF
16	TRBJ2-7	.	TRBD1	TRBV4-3	TGCGCCAGCAGCCAAGATGGGGACAGGGGGTACAACGAGCAGTACTTC	CASSQDGDRGYNEQYF
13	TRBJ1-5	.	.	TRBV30	TGTGCCTGGAGTGAGTCTGTCAATCAGCCCCAGCATTTT	CAWSESVNQPQHF
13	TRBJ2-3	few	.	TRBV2	TGTGCCAGCACCGCGGATCGCGATCCCTTGGAGTATTTT	CASTADRDPLEYF
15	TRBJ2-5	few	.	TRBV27	TGTGCCAGCAGTTTATCGATGAGGCAGCAAGAGACCCAGTACTTC	CASSLSMRQQETQYF
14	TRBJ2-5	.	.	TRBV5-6	TGTGCCAGCAGCTCCGGGACGAACGAAGAGACCCAGTACTTC	CASSSGTNEETQYF
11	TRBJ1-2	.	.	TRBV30	TGTGCCTCTACGGGAGGCTATGGCTACACCTTC	CASTGGYGYTF
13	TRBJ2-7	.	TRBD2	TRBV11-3	TGTGCCAGCAGCCCCGGGACTAGCTACGAGCAGTACTTC	CASSPGTSYEQYF
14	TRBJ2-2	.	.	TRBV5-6	TGTGCCAGCAGCTACCAGGCGAACACCGGGGAGCTGTTTTTT	CASSYQANTGELFF
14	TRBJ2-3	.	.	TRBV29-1	TGCAGCGTTGAAGGCCAGATTGGGGGGGATACGCAGTATTTT	CSVEGQIGGDTQYF